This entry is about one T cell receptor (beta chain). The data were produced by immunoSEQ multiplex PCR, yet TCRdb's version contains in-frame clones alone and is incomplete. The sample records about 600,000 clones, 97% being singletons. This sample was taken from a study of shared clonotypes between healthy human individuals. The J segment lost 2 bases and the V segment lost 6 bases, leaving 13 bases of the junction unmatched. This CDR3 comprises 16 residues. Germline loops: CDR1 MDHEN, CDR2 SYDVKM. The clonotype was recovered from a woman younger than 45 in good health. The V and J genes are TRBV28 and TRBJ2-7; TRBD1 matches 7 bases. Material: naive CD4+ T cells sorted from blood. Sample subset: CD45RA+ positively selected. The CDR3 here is CASSGVDRAPTYEQYF. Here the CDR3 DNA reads TGTGCCAGCAGCGGAGTCGACAGGGCGCCCACCTACGAGCAGTACTTC.